This TCR beta chain originates from a study of control samples from healthy donors and cancer patients. The CDR3 extends over 13 amino acids. The germline V gene has CDR1 LNHNV and CDR2 YYDKDF (reference sequence). With 4 bases removed from V and 4 bases from J, the gap between germline ends came to 10 bases. Profiling relied on immunoSEQ multiplex PCR, and the TCRdb table lists in-frame clones only, not all of them. The sample has under 150,000 clones; 70% to 90% are singletons. The sequence came from a man in his forties or fifties in good health. The chain recombines TRBV15 with TRBJ1-2; D call uncertain. Sequenced sample: blood. CDR3 region: CATSIDPSYGYTF. As DNA, the CDR3 is TGTGCCACCAGCATAGACCCGAGCTATGGCTACACCTTC. Full variable domain (remainder filled in from reference TRBV15 and TRBJ1-2): DAMVIQNPRYQVTQFGKPVTLSCSQTLNHNVMYWYQQKSSQAPKLLFHYYDKDFNNEADTPDNFQSRRPNTSFCFLDIRSPGLGDTAMYLCATSIDPSYGYTFGSGTRLTVV.